The rows below give T cell receptor beta chains drawn from one sample of a study of human T cells and chemical hapten exposure. TCRdb fed the RACE reads into MiXCR, producing one record per CDR3 protein. Seen here are approximately 320,000 distinct CDR3 sequences, 5.5% observed once, and the top ten hold roughly 8.2%. The specimen was whole blood, collected in connection with sensitization to the hapten diphenylcyclopropenone (DPC). Receptor source: a woman younger than 30 with alopecia areata. Some clones in this sample may be carry-over from other donors' samples. The CDR3 runs from the conserved cysteine through the conserved F or W. The order of the fields is D gene, clone size, J gene, V gene, CDR3 DNA, CDR3 protein. D genes are given only for firm matches. Clone size is shown for a subset of rows, as once, few, many or a class of expanded clone.

D gene: .; clone size: few; J gene: TRBJ2-1; V gene: TRBV7-2; CDR3 DNA: TGTGCCAGCAGCCAAGAACAGGGACCGTACAATGAGCAGTTCTTC; CDR3 protein: CASSQEQGPYNEQFF
D gene: .; clone size: few; J gene: TRBJ2-3; V gene: TRBV4-1; CDR3 DNA: TGCGCCAGCAGCCACAGGCTCCTAGATACGCAGTATTTT; CDR3 protein: CASSHRLLDTQYF
D gene: .; clone size: .; J gene: TRBJ1-4; V gene: TRBV6-2/TRBV6-3; CDR3 DNA: TGTGCCAGCAGTTACGGGAGGAGAACTAATGAAAAACTGTTTTTT; CDR3 protein: CASSYGRRTNEKLFF
D gene: .; clone size: .; J gene: TRBJ2-7; V gene: TRBV7-9; CDR3 DNA: TGTGCCAGCGGATGGGGCAGGCCCACCTACGAGCAGTACTTC; CDR3 protein: CASGWGRPTYEQYF
D gene: TRBD2; clone size: .; J gene: TRBJ2-3; V gene: TRBV10-3; CDR3 DNA: TGTGCCATCAGTTACCTAGCGGATAACACAGATACGCAGTATTTT; CDR3 protein: CAISYLADNTDTQYF
D gene: TRBD1; clone size: few; J gene: TRBJ1-2; V gene: TRBV6-2/TRBV6-3; CDR3 DNA: TGTGCCAGCAGTTGGGGGACAGCCGCTGGCTATGGCTACACCTTC; CDR3 protein: CASSWGTAAGYGYTF
D gene: .; clone size: few; J gene: TRBJ1-6; V gene: TRBV9; CDR3 DNA: TGTGCCAGCAGCCCTCAAGACGGACTGAATTCACCCCTCCACTTT; CDR3 protein: CASSPQDGLNSPLHF
D gene: TRBD1; clone size: few; J gene: TRBJ2-7; V gene: TRBV12-3/TRBV12-4; CDR3 DNA: TGTGCCAGCACCCGGGACAGCCACTACGAGCAGTACTTC; CDR3 protein: CASTRDSHYEQYF
D gene: .; clone size: many; J gene: TRBJ2-2; V gene: TRBV18; CDR3 DNA: TGTGCCAGCTCACCAGGGAAGGGCACCGGGGAGCTGTTTTTT; CDR3 protein: CASSPGKGTGELFF
D gene: .; clone size: few; J gene: TRBJ2-4; V gene: TRBV5-4; CDR3 DNA: TGTGCCAGCAGCCCCATCACACAGGACATTCAGTACTTC; CDR3 protein: CASSPITQDIQYF
D gene: .; clone size: .; J gene: TRBJ1-5; V gene: TRBV6-2/TRBV6-3; CDR3 DNA: TGTGCCACCACGTCAGGGGACGCCCCTAATCAGCCCCAGCATTTT; CDR3 protein: CATTSGDAPNQPQHF
D gene: TRBD1; clone size: few; J gene: TRBJ2-7; V gene: TRBV29-1; CDR3 DNA: TGCAGCGTTGAAGGGGGACAGGGTGACGAGCAGTACTTC; CDR3 protein: CSVEGGQGDEQYF
D gene: .; clone size: .; J gene: TRBJ2-2; V gene: TRBV10-3; CDR3 DNA: TGTGCCATCAGTGATCAGGGTCCCGGGGAGCTGTTTTTT; CDR3 protein: CAISDQGPGELFF
D gene: .; clone size: .; J gene: TRBJ2-2; V gene: TRBV28; CDR3 DNA: TGTGCCAGCAGTCGGGCGGGGAACACCGGGGAGCTGTTTTTT; CDR3 protein: CASSRAGNTGELFF
D gene: TRBD2; clone size: .; J gene: TRBJ2-7; V gene: TRBV6-2/TRBV6-3; CDR3 DNA: TGTGCCAGCAGCCGGACTAGCAACTACGAGCAGTACTTC; CDR3 protein: CASSRTSNYEQYF
D gene: .; clone size: .; J gene: TRBJ2-1; V gene: TRBV27; CDR3 DNA: TGTGCCAGCAGGATGGGCGAGAGCTCCTACAATGAGCAGTTCTTC; CDR3 protein: CASRMGESSYNEQFF
D gene: TRBD1; clone size: few; J gene: TRBJ1-1; V gene: TRBV6-2/TRBV6-3; CDR3 DNA: TGTGCCAGCAGTTGGGGACAGTCGAACACTGAAGCTTTCTTT; CDR3 protein: CASSWGQSNTEAFF
D gene: .; clone size: few; J gene: TRBJ1-1; V gene: TRBV2; CDR3 DNA: TGTGCCAGCAGTGATGATTTAAGGAAGGGGCTAACTGAAGCTTTCTTT; CDR3 protein: CASSDDLRKGLTEAFF
D gene: .; clone size: many; J gene: TRBJ2-7; V gene: TRBV9; CDR3 DNA: TGTGCCAGCAGCGTAGGCAGTGACTCCTACGAGCAGTACTTC; CDR3 protein: CASSVGSDSYEQYF
D gene: .; clone size: few; J gene: TRBJ2-7; V gene: TRBV12-3/TRBV12-4; CDR3 DNA: TGTGCCAGCAGTGCTACAGGGGGGGACGGGTACGAGCAGTACTTC; CDR3 protein: CASSATGGDGYEQYF
D gene: TRBD1; clone size: many; J gene: TRBJ1-2; V gene: TRBV28; CDR3 DNA: TGTGCCAGCACGATCGGGACAGGGGATGGCTACACCTTC; CDR3 protein: CASTIGTGDGYTF
D gene: .; clone size: few; J gene: TRBJ2-6; V gene: TRBV2; CDR3 DNA: TGTGCCAGCAGTCAGGGACCAAGGCGGGCCAACGTCCTGACTTTC; CDR3 protein: CASSQGPRRANVLTF
D gene: .; clone size: many; J gene: TRBJ2-2; V gene: TRBV10-3; CDR3 DNA: TGTGCCATCAGGGAATTGGGAACCGGGGAGCTGTTTTTT; CDR3 protein: CAIRELGTGELFF
D gene: .; clone size: many; J gene: TRBJ1-1; V gene: TRBV6-2/TRBV6-3; CDR3 DNA: TGTGCCAGCAGCCCCGGATACACTGAAGCTTTCTTT; CDR3 protein: CASSPGYTEAFF
D gene: TRBD1; clone size: many; J gene: TRBJ1-1; V gene: TRBV4-2; CDR3 DNA: TGTGCCAGCAGCCAGGAGGGGACAGAAGTTAGGAATGCTTTCTTT; CDR3 protein: CASSQEGTEVRNAFF
D gene: .; clone size: .; J gene: TRBJ1-5; V gene: TRBV6-5; CDR3 DNA: TGTGCCAGCAGGAGTAATACAGGGTACAATCAGCCCCAGCATTTT; CDR3 protein: CASRSNTGYNQPQHF
D gene: .; clone size: .; J gene: TRBJ1-5; V gene: TRBV9; CDR3 DNA: TGTGCCAGCAGCGTGGGAGGGCCCAATCAGCCCCAGCATTTT; CDR3 protein: CASSVGGPNQPQHF
D gene: .; clone size: few; J gene: TRBJ1-1; V gene: TRBV12-3/TRBV12-4; CDR3 DNA: TGTGCCAGCAGTTTAGTCATAGGAGTAGGAGCTTTCTTT; CDR3 protein: CASSLVIGVGAFF
D gene: .; clone size: many; J gene: TRBJ1-1; V gene: TRBV9; CDR3 DNA: TGTGCCAGCAGCGCCCAGACAGGAATGAACACTGAAGCTTTCTTT; CDR3 protein: CASSAQTGMNTEAFF
D gene: .; clone size: .; J gene: TRBJ2-3; V gene: TRBV2; CDR3 DNA: TGTGCCAGCACTTGGGACCGGGAAGATACGCAGTATTTT; CDR3 protein: CASTWDREDTQYF
D gene: .; clone size: many; J gene: TRBJ2-1; V gene: TRBV25-1; CDR3 DNA: TGTGCCAGCAATGACGACCGGAGGAATGAGCAGTTCTTC; CDR3 protein: CASNDDRRNEQFF
D gene: .; clone size: .; J gene: TRBJ1-1; V gene: TRBV6-2/TRBV6-3; CDR3 DNA: TGTGCCAGCAGTTACTGGACGGGAGCTTTCTTT; CDR3 protein: CASSYWTGAFF
D gene: .; clone size: few; J gene: TRBJ1-1; V gene: TRBV2; CDR3 DNA: TGTGCCAGCAGTTGGACTGAAGAAGCTTTCTTT; CDR3 protein: CASSWTEEAFF
D gene: .; clone size: many; J gene: TRBJ2-3; V gene: TRBV7-2; CDR3 DNA: TGTGCCAGCAGCTTAGTGGGGCCTACCTTCACAGATACGCAGTATTTT; CDR3 protein: CASSLVGPTFTDTQYF
D gene: .; clone size: .; J gene: TRBJ1-6; V gene: TRBV5-4; CDR3 DNA: TGTGCCAGCAGCCAAGGGGTGAGCTCCTATAATTCACCCCTCCACTTT; CDR3 protein: CASSQGVSSYNSPLHF
D gene: TRBD2; clone size: .; J gene: TRBJ2-3; V gene: TRBV6-5; CDR3 DNA: TGTGCCAGCAGAGCAAGCGGGGGATTGACAGATACGCAGTATTTT; CDR3 protein: CASRASGGLTDTQYF
D gene: .; clone size: .; J gene: TRBJ1-1; V gene: TRBV5-1; CDR3 DNA: TGCGCCAGCACCATGGGGGTAGGATGGAACACTGAAGCTTTCTTT; CDR3 protein: CASTMGVGWNTEAFF
D gene: TRBD1; clone size: few; J gene: TRBJ1-4; V gene: TRBV5-4; CDR3 DNA: TGTGCCAGCAGCTTGCAGGGGGCCACGGAAAAACTGTTTTTT; CDR3 protein: CASSLQGATEKLFF
D gene: TRBD1; clone size: many; J gene: TRBJ2-5; V gene: TRBV7-2; CDR3 DNA: TGTGCCAGCAGTAGACAGGGGGCTGGAGAGACCCAGTACTTC; CDR3 protein: CASSRQGAGETQYF
D gene: .; clone size: .; J gene: TRBJ2-3; V gene: TRBV7-9; CDR3 DNA: TGTGCCAGCAGCTTAGAGACGACAGAAGATACGCAGTATTTT; CDR3 protein: CASSLETTEDTQYF
D gene: TRBD1; clone size: few; J gene: TRBJ1-4; V gene: TRBV20-1; CDR3 DNA: TGCAGTGCTAGAGACCCTAAGACAGGGCGTAATGAAAAACTGTTTTTT; CDR3 protein: CSARDPKTGRNEKLFF
D gene: .; clone size: few; J gene: TRBJ2-1; V gene: TRBV7-2; CDR3 DNA: TGTGCCAACAGCTTGGTATTCAGGGAGCAGTTCTTC; CDR3 protein: CANSLVFREQFF
D gene: .; clone size: few; J gene: TRBJ1-2; V gene: TRBV18; CDR3 DNA: TGTGCCAGCTCACCGGCAGGGACGGATAACTATGGCTACACCTTC; CDR3 protein: CASSPAGTDNYGYTF
D gene: .; clone size: many; J gene: TRBJ1-1; V gene: TRBV6-5; CDR3 DNA: TGTGCCACCGCCACTGAAGCTTTCTTT; CDR3 protein: CATATEAFF
D gene: TRBD1; clone size: .; J gene: TRBJ2-1; V gene: TRBV4-3; CDR3 DNA: TGCGCCAGCAGCCAAGAGTGGACAGGGGATCGGGATGAGCAGTTCTTC; CDR3 protein: CASSQEWTGDRDEQFF
D gene: .; clone size: many; J gene: TRBJ1-5; V gene: TRBV10-3; CDR3 DNA: TGTGCCATCGGGGATGGGGAAGGAGGCCATCAGCCCCAGCATTTT; CDR3 protein: CAIGDGEGGHQPQHF
D gene: .; clone size: .; J gene: TRBJ1-3; V gene: TRBV15; CDR3 DNA: TGTGCCACCAGCAGAGCAGGGTTAGGCAGAGGCTCTGGAAACACCATATATTTT; CDR3 protein: CATSRAGLGRGSGNTIYF
D gene: .; clone size: few; J gene: TRBJ1-2; V gene: TRBV14; CDR3 DNA: TGTGCCAGCAGCCGAGTTACCCGGGACACCGCTAATGGCTACACCTTC; CDR3 protein: CASSRVTRDTANGYTF
D gene: .; clone size: .; J gene: TRBJ2-5; V gene: TRBV4-3; CDR3 DNA: TGCGCCAGCAGCCAAGTTAGGAGCGCCTTGGAGACCCAGTACTTC; CDR3 protein: CASSQVRSALETQYF
D gene: TRBD2; clone size: .; J gene: TRBJ2-1; V gene: TRBV10-3; CDR3 DNA: TGTGCCATCAGTGCACTAGCGGGGGGAAATGAGCAGTTCTTC; CDR3 protein: CAISALAGGNEQFF
D gene: TRBD1; clone size: many; J gene: TRBJ1-2; V gene: TRBV7-8; CDR3 DNA: TGTGCCAGCAGCCCCCTACGTGTGGCGACAGGGGTAGACTATGGCTACACCTTC; CDR3 protein: CASSPLRVATGVDYGYTF
D gene: .; clone size: many; J gene: TRBJ2-5; V gene: TRBV11-2; CDR3 DNA: TGTGCCAGCAGCTTAGATTCTGGGGGTGGGGAGACCCAGTACTTC; CDR3 protein: CASSLDSGGGETQYF
D gene: .; clone size: .; J gene: TRBJ1-1; V gene: TRBV3-1; CDR3 DNA: TGTGCCAGCAGGGGAGAATTGGGCACTGAAGCTTTCTTT; CDR3 protein: CASRGELGTEAFF
D gene: .; clone size: many; J gene: TRBJ2-7; V gene: TRBV7-2; CDR3 DNA: TGTGCCAGCAGCGCTCCGCCGAATGACTACGAGCAGTACTTC; CDR3 protein: CASSAPPNDYEQYF
D gene: TRBD2; clone size: few; J gene: TRBJ2-5; V gene: TRBV6-5; CDR3 DNA: TGTGCCAGCGGAAAAATTGAAGCGGGACAAGAGACCCAGTACTTC; CDR3 protein: CASGKIEAGQETQYF
D gene: .; clone size: few; J gene: TRBJ2-3; V gene: TRBV7-2; CDR3 DNA: TGTGCCAGCAGCTTAGCGGGACCCGCCACAGATACGCAGTATTTT; CDR3 protein: CASSLAGPATDTQYF
D gene: TRBD2; clone size: few; J gene: TRBJ2-1; V gene: TRBV20-1; CDR3 DNA: TGCAGTGCTTGGGGACTAGCCACCTACAATGAGCAGTTCTTC; CDR3 protein: CSAWGLATYNEQFF
D gene: .; clone size: few; J gene: TRBJ1-5; V gene: TRBV6-1; CDR3 DNA: TGTGCCAGCAAGACAGTTAATAGCAATCAGCCCCAGCATTTT; CDR3 protein: CASKTVNSNQPQHF
D gene: .; clone size: few; J gene: TRBJ2-2; V gene: TRBV29-1; CDR3 DNA: TGCAGCGGACTGGACTGGGTGAACACCGGGGAGCTGTTTTTT; CDR3 protein: CSGLDWVNTGELFF